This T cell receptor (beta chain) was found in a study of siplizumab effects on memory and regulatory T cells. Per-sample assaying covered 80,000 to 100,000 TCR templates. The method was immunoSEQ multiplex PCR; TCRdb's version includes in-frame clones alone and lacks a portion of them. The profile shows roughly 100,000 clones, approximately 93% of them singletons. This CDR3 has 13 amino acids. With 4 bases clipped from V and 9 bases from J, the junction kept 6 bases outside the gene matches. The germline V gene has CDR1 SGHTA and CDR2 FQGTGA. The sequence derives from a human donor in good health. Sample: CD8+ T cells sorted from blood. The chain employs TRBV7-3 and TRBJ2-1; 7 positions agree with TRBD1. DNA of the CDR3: TGTGCCAGCAGCTACCCACAGGGGACTGAGCAGTTCTTC. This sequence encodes CASSYPQGTEQFF.